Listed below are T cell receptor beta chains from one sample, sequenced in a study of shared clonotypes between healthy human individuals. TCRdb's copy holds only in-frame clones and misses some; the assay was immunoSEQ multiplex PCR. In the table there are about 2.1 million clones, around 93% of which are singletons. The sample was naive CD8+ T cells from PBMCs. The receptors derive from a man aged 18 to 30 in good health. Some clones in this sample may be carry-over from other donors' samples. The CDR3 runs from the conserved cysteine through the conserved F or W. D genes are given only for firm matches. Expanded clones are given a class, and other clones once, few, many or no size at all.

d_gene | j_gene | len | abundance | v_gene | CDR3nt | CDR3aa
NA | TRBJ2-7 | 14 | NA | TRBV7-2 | TGTGCCAGCAGCTTGGTCGCAAACTCCTACGAGCAGTACTTC | CASSLVANSYEQYF
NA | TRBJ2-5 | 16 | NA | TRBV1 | TGCACCAGCAGCCACTCCTCCAGGGCGTTCCAAGAGACCCAGTACTTC | CTSSHSSRAFQETQYF
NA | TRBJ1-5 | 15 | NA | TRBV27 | TGTGCCAGCAGTCCGCGGGGATATAGCAATCAGCCCCAGCATTTT | CASSPRGYSNQPQHF
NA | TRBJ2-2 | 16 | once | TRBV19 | TGTGCCAGTAGCTCGAAACGGGTCAGGAACACCGGGGAGCTGTTTTTT | CASSSKRVRNTGELFF
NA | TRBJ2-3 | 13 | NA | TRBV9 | TGTGCCAGCAGCGTAGTGACGACAGATACGCAGTATTTT | CASSVVTTDTQYF
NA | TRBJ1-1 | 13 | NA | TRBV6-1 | TGTGCCAGCAGTGAACGGGGGTTGGCTGAAGCTTTCTTT | CASSERGLAEAFF
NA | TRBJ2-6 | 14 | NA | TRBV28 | TGTGCCAGCTCGCCCCTGGCTGGGGCCAACGTCCTGACTTTC | CASSPLAGANVLTF
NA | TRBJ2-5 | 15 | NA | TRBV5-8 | TGTGCCAGCAGCTACCCGTTGACAGCTCAAGAGACCCAGTACTTC | CASSYPLTAQETQYF
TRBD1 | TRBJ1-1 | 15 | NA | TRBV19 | TGTGCCAGTAGTATTACCAGGGGGGGGAACACTGAAGCTTTCTTT | CASSITRGGNTEAFF
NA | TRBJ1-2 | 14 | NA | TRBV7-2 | TGTGCCAGCAGCTTAGTCGGACAGTCATCGGCCTACACCTTC | CASSLVGQSSAYTF
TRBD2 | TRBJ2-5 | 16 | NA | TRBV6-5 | TGTGCCAGCAGTTACCCCCTAGCGGGAGGGCGAGAGACCCAGTACTTC | CASSYPLAGGRETQYF
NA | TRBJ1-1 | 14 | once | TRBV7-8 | TGTGCCAGCAGCTTACGTCGGGGTGACTTTCCAGCTTTCTTT | CASSLRRGDFPAFF
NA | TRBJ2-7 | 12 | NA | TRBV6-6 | TGTGCCAGCAGTTATGGTAGCAACGAGCAGTACTTC | CASSYGSNEQYF
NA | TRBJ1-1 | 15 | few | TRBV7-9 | TGTGCCAGCAGCCCGTCGGGGCCTGCCGACACTGAAGCTTTCTTT | CASSPSGPADTEAFF
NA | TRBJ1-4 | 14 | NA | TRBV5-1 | TGCGCCAGCAGGAAGGACAGACCAAATGAAAAACTGTTTTTT | CASRKDRPNEKLFF
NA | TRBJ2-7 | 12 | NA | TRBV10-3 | TGTGCCACCCTTGCGGGGGCAGGGGAGCAGTACTTC | CATLAGAGEQYF
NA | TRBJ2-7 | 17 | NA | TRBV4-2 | TGTGCCAGCAGCCAACCCTTCGGAAGGGGAGCGTCCTACGAGCAGTACTTC | CASSQPFGRGASYEQYF
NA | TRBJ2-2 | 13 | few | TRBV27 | TGTGCCAGCAGGGCGGGGAGGACCGGGGAGCTGTTTTTT | CASRAGRTGELFF
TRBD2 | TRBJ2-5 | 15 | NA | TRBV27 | TGTGCCAGCAGTCCCCGGGAGGGGGTGCAAGAGACCCAGTACTTC | CASSPREGVQETQYF
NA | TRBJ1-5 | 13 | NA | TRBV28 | TGTGCCAGCAGTTTCGGGTTGCGGCAGCCCCAGCATTTT | CASSFGLRQPQHF
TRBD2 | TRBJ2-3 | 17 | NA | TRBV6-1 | TGTGCCAGCAGTGATGGGACTAGCGGGAGGTTTACAGATACGCAGTATTTT | CASSDGTSGRFTDTQYF
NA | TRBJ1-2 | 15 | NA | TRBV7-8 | TGTGCCAGCAGCTTAGAAAGGTACACGAACTATGGCTACACCTTC | CASSLERYTNYGYTF
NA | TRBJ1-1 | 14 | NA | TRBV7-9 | TGTGCCAGCAGATTCCCAGGTACGAACACTGAAGCTTTCTTT | CASRFPGTNTEAFF
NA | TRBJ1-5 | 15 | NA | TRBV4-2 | TGTGCCAGCAGCCAAGATAGGGGAGTATATCAGCCCCAGCATTTT | CASSQDRGVYQPQHF
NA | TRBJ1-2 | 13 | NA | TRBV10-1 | TGCGCCAGCAGTGAGTCGCGAACGTATGGCTACACCTTC | CASSESRTYGYTF
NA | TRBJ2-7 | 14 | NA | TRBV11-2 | TGTGCCAGCAGTCCCCCCCCCTTAGCGGACGAGCAGTACTTC | CASSPPPLADEQYF
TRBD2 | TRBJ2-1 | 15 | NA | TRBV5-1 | TGCGCCAGCAGCTGGACTAGCGGGAGCGTAAATGAGCAGTTCTTC | CASSWTSGSVNEQFF
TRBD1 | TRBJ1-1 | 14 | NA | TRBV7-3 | TGTGCCAGCAGGCAAAACAGGGGGGACACTGAAGCTTTCTTT | CASRQNRGDTEAFF
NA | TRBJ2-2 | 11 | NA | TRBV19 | TGTGCCAGTAGTATTCGGAGGGAGCTGTTTTTT | CASSIRRELFF
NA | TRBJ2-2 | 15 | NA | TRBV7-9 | TGTGCCAGCAGCCCGGGTACACCAAACACCGGGGAGCTGTTTTTT | CASSPGTPNTGELFF
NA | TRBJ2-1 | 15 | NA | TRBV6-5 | TGTGCCAGCAGTCACTCGAAGCCTACCTACAATGAGCAGTTCTTC | CASSHSKPTYNEQFF
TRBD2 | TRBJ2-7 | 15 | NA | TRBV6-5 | TGTGCCAGCAGGATCAGGACTAGCGGGATTTACGAGCAGTACTTC | CASRIRTSGIYEQYF
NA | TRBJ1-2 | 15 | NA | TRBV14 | TGTGCCAGCAGCCAAGGGGTGGGGCGCGGTTCGAGCTACACCTTC | CASSQGVGRGSSYTF
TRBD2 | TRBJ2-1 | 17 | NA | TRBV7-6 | TGTGCCAGCAGCTTGGTGCTTCAACTAGCGGGAGGCGATGAGCAGTTCTTC | CASSLVLQLAGGDEQFF
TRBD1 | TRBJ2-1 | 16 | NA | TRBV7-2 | TGTGCCAGCAGGGAAGACGACAGGGGGATCTACAATGAGCAGTTCTTC | CASREDDRGIYNEQFF
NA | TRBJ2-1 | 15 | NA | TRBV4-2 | TGTGCCAGCAGCCAAGCCTACACGTATGGGGATGAGCAGTTCTTC | CASSQAYTYGDEQFF
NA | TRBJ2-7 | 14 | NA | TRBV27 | TGTGCCAGCAGTTTAATAAGAACGGCTGGAGAGCAGTACTTC | CASSLIRTAGEQYF
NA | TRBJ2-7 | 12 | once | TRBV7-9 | TGTGCCAGCAGCTTACGTGACTACGAGCAGTACTTC | CASSLRDYEQYF
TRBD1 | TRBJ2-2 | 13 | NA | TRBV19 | TGTGCCAGTACAACAGGGGTGACCGGGGAGCTGTTTTTT | CASTTGVTGELFF
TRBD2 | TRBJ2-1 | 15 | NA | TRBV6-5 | TGTGCCAGCAGTTACGTTTCTAGCGGGAGCAATGAGCAGTTCTTC | CASSYVSSGSNEQFF
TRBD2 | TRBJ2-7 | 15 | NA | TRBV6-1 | TGTGCCAGCAGTGAAAGTAGCGGGAGCGCCTACGAGCAGTACTTC | CASSESSGSAYEQYF
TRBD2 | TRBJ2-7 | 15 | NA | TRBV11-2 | TGTGCCAGCAGCTTACACACGGGACTAGTCCCCGAGCAGTACTTC | CASSLHTGLVPEQYF
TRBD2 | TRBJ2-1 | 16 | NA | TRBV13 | TGTGCCAGCAGCTTAGATCGGACTAGCGGGAGTAATGAGCAGTTCTTC | CASSLDRTSGSNEQFF
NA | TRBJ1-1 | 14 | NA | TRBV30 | TGTGCCTGGAGGCCCGGGGCCTGGTCCACTGAAGCTTTCTTT | CAWRPGAWSTEAFF
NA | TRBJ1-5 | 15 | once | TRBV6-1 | TGTGCCAGCAGTGGGACCCCCGGTAGCAATCAGCCCCAGCATTTT | CASSGTPGSNQPQHF
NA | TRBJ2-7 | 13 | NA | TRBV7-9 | TGTGCCAGCAGGACAGCAAGCTCCTACGAGCAGTACTTC | CASRTASSYEQYF
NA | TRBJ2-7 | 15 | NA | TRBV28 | TGTGCCAGCAGCCCAACACGACAGGTCGTTTATGGGCAGTACTTC | CASSPTRQVVYGQYF
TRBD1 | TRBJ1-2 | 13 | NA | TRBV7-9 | TGTGCCAGCAGCTCGCCTCAGGGGGGTGGCTACACCTTC | CASSSPQGGGYTF
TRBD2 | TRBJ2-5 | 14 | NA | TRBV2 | TGTGCCAGCAGTGAACTAGCGGATCAAGAGACCCAGTACTTC | CASSELADQETQYF
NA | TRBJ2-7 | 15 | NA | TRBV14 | TGTGCCAGCAGCCATAGGGCAGGTTTTAAGTACGAGCAGTACTTC | CASSHRAGFKYEQYF
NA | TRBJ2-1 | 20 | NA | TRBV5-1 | TGCGCCAGCAGCTTTGACAAACCGCGAACAATGGTCGGGCGTAGGAATGAGCAGTTCTTC | CASSFDKPRTMVGRRNEQFF